These 16 T cell receptor beta chains share one sample of origin, sequenced in a study of shared clonotypes between healthy human individuals. TCRdb's table, derived via immunoSEQ multiplex PCR, lists solely in-frame clones and lacks some. Of 730,000 or so clones in the sample, more than 70% were seen once. Sequenced: memory CD4+ T cells sorted from blood. Sample subset: CD45RA-negative fraction. The source is a woman in her 30s in good health.

This clone was seen more than once but under ten times. This chain connects TRBV6-1 to TRBJ2-7, with 8 bases fitting TRBD1. The CDR3 totals 14 residues. Trimming cost V 7 bases and J 6 bases; bases outside gene matches: 11. Per the germline V gene, CDR1 is MNHNS and CDR2 is SASEGT. The CDR3 region has the DNA TGTGCCAGCATTAGATCCGGGACAGGTGGCGAGCAGTACTTC. This encodes CASIRSGTGGEQYF.

The chain uses TRBV27 and TRBJ2-7; 10 bases line up with TRBD1. Trimming at V came to 5 bases and at J to 4 bases, leaving 8 bases not matched to a gene. This CDR3 is built from 15 residues. Looked up from germline, CDR1 is MNHEY and CDR2 is SMNVEV (reference sequence). In DNA, the CDR3 is TGTGCCAGCAGTCTCCGACAGGGGGCTGGGTACGAGCAGTACTTC. It is translated as CASSLRQGAGYEQYF.

As regards this clone: The sample contains more than one DNA sequence encoding this CDR3. The J gene is TRBJ2-5, the V gene TRBV7-7; D not resolved. The CDR3 contains 13 residues. Trimming took 3 bases from V and 1 from J, leaving 6 bases between them. The germline CDR1 and CDR2 sequences are SSHAT and FNYEAQ (reference sequence). The DNA for the CDR3 is TGTGCCAGCAGCTTTGGGCCCCAAGAGACCCAGTACTTC. Protein: CASSFGPQETQYF.

The chain is built from TRBV10-1 and TRBJ1-2; D remains ambiguous. Germline lookup yields CDR1 WNHNN and CDR2 SYGVQD (reference sequence). The CDR3 runs 13 residues. V lost 2 bases to trimming and J lost 1 base, with 5 bases between them. The chain's CDR3 is CASSETNNYGYTF. Here the CDR3 DNA reads TGCGCCAGCAGTGAGACGAATAACTATGGCTACACCTTC.

The J gene is TRBJ1-1, the V gene TRBV6-6; D is uncertain. Germline CDR1 reads MNHNY; CDR2 reads SVGAGI (reference sequence). Trimming pared 2 bases from V and 1 base from J, leaving 8 bases between. This CDR3 has 14 amino acids. CDR3 nucleotides: TGTGCCAGCAGTTACCTCGAAACGAACACTGAAGCTTTCTTT. Protein product: CASSYLETNTEAFF.

The CDR3: CASSSTREGETQYF. The CDR3 DNA reads TGTGCCAGCAGTAGTACACGAGAAGGGGAGACCCAGTACTTC. The J gene is TRBJ2-5, the V gene TRBV28; no definite D call. The germline V gene has CDR1 MDHEN and CDR2 SYDVKM. This CDR3 contains 14 residues. V lost 5 bases and J 5 bases, leaving 15 bases between the germline ends. Variable domain in full (rest from reference TRBV28 and TRBJ2-5): DVKVTQSSRYLVKRTGEKVFLECVQDMDHENMFWYRQDPGLGLRLIYFSYDVKMKEKGDIPEGYSVSREKKERFSLILESASTNQTSMYLCASSSTREGETQYFGPGTRLLVL.

This chain connects TRBV4-2 to TRBJ2-1; 9 bases are shared with TRBD2. The CDR3 is made up of 16 amino acids. Germline loops: CDR1 LGHNA, CDR2 YNFKEQ. V was clipped by 1 base and J by 10 bases; unmatched bases: 11. CDR3 in amino acids: CASSQGPSGDNWEQFF. CDR3 DNA: TGTGCCAGCAGCCAAGGTCCTAGCGGGGACAACTGGGAGCAGTTCTTC.

The chain has TRBV28 and TRBJ1-2, with 9 bases that match TRBD1. There are 14 residues in the CDR3. V shed 5 bases, J shed 8 bases, and the junction held 9 bases outside the gene matches. The germline V gene encodes CDR1 MDHEN and CDR2 SYDVKM. For the CDR3, the DNA is TGTGCCAGCAGTCTCCACACAGGGGGCGGCGGCTACACCTTC. It is translated as CASSLHTGGGGYTF.

The CDR3 nucleotides read TGTGCCACCAGCAGTGCACTGGGGTCCCCAGAGACCCAGTACTTC. This sequence encodes CATSSALGSPETQYF. The V and J genes are TRBV15 and TRBJ2-5; unclear D gene. V was cut by 3 bases and J by 4 bases, with 15 bases left in between. The germline V gene has CDR1 LNHNV and CDR2 YYDKDF (reference sequence). This CDR3 has 15 residues.

The chain links TRBV7-9 to TRBJ1-5; D unclear. The CDR3 has 13 amino acids. The V gene lost 5 bases and the J gene lost 5 bases, with 10 bases spanning the gap. From germline, CDR1 is SEHNR and CDR2 FQNEAQ (reference sequence). The DNA for the CDR3 is TGTGCCAGCAGCCCCAACGAGGATCAGCCCCAGCATTTT. Residues: CASSPNEDQPQHF.

This chain links TRBV29-1 with TRBJ2-1; 8 bases map to TRBD2. CDR1 and CDR2 (germline): SQVTM, ANQGSEA. This CDR3 is 13 amino acids long. J was trimmed by 5 bases and V by 5 bases; bases with no gene match: 5. The CDR3 region is CSVSGRGDNEQFF. The DNA for the CDR3 is TGCAGCGTTAGCGGGAGAGGGGACAATGAGCAGTTCTTC.

The chain uses TRBV28 and TRBJ2-5; 7 bases are shared with TRBD1. Looked up from germline, CDR1 is MDHEN and CDR2 is SYDVKM. The CDR3 length is 15 residues. J was trimmed by 5 bases and V by 3 bases; bases with no gene match: 9. CDR3 in amino acids: CASSFKGPRGETQYF. CDR3 DNA sequence: TGTGCCAGCAGTTTCAAGGGCCCCAGGGGGGAGACCCAGTACTTC.

The J gene is TRBJ2-5, the V gene TRBV5-1; weak D call: TRBD2 (6 bases). The CDR3 spans 15 residues. From germline, CDR1 is SGHRS and CDR2 YFSETQ. Trimming took off 4 bases at V and 1 base at J, with 14 bases between the two ends. Here the CDR3 reads CASSQVAGLQETQYF. In DNA form, the CDR3 reads TGCGCCAGCAGCCAGGTGGCGGGGCTCCAAGAGACCCAGTACTTC.

The sample holds one count of this clone. The J gene is TRBJ2-2, the V gene TRBV18; D may be TRBD1 or TRBD2 (5 bases each). This CDR3 is built from 15 residues. Trimming took 3 bases from V and 1 from J, leaving 9 bases between them. Per germline, CDR1 KGHSH and CDR2 LQKENI. CDR3 bases: TGTGCCAGCTCACCGGGACGTGGGAACACCGGGGAGCTGTTTTTT. Its protein is CASSPGRGNTGELFF. Complete variable domain (other parts from reference TRBV18 and TRBJ2-2): NAGVMQNPRHLVRRRGQEARLRCSPMKGHSHVYWYRQLPEEGLKFMVYLQKENIIDESGMPKERFSAEFPKEGPSILRIQQVVRGDSAAYFCASSPGRGNTGELFFGEGSRLTVL.

The rearrangement links TRBV6-6 to TRBJ1-4; maybe TRBD1 (5 bases). Looked up from germline, CDR1 is MNHNY and CDR2 is SVGAGI (reference sequence). The V end lost 0 bases, the J end lost 6 bases, and 8 bases lay between the germline ends. The CDR3 runs 14 residues. The CDR3 sequence is CASSYSGADEKLFF. CDR3 DNA: TGTGCCAGCAGTTACTCAGGGGCTGATGAAAAACTGTTTTTT.

This sequence joins TRBV5-1 and TRBJ1-4, with a weak D call TRBD1 (5 bases). V lost 8 bases, J lost 4 bases, and 15 bases lay in between. CDR1 is SGHRS and CDR2 is YFSETQ in the germline V gene. This CDR3 has 14 amino acids. The DNA for the CDR3 is TGCGCCAGTCGGGCGGGGGACGGTAATGAAAAACTGTTTTTT. Amino acids: CASRAGDGNEKLFF.